Following are 27 T cell receptor beta chains from one sample sequenced in a study of response to subunit inactivated influenza vaccine. MiXCR, applied by TCRdb to the RT-PCR reads, yields one record per CDR3 protein. This sample yields more than 600,000 distinct CDR3 sequences, of which around 20% are seen a single time; 11% belongs to the top ten. Sequencing was performed on PBMCs from blood, taken 4 to 6 days after vaccination. Receptor source: a man in his fifties or sixties who received an inactivated influenza vaccine.

For the CDR3, the DNA is TGCGCCAGCAGCCCCGGCAGGACAGTCTATGGCTACACCTTC. Translated: CASSPGRTVYGYTF. The J gene is TRBJ1-2, the V gene TRBV4-3, with D possibly matching TRBD1 (6 bases). V was shortened by 4 bases and J by 4 bases, with 13 bases between the two germline ends. The germline gives CDR1 LGHNA, CDR2 YSLEER. This CDR3 is built from 14 residues.

This clonotype was counted a single time. The chain couples TRBV5-6 to TRBJ2-2; D uncertain. The CDR3 spans 14 residues. Looked up from germline, CDR1 is SGHDT and CDR2 is YYEEEE. Trimming pared 2 bases from V and 3 bases from J, leaving 8 bases between. CDR3 in amino acids: CASSFFADTGELFF. CDR3 bases: TGTGCCAGCAGCTTTTTTGCCGACACCGGGGAGCTGTTTTTT.

This clonotype was detected a few times. A read error may explain this, as a much larger clone is one base away. The chain uses TRBV29-1 and TRBJ1-4; possibly TRBD1 for D (6 bases). Germline values: CDR1 SQVTM, CDR2 ANQGSEA. CDR3 length: 14 amino acids. Trimming removed 8 bases at V and 8 bases at J, with 21 bases between. The CDR3 sequence: CSYNLGGAEEKLFF. DNA for the CDR3: TGCAGCTATAACCTGGGGGGCGCGGAAGAAAAACTGTTTTTT. Combining the CDR3 with reference TRBV29-1 and TRBJ1-4 gives the whole variable domain SAVISQKPSRDICQRGTSLTIQCQVDSQVTMMFWYRQQPGQSLTLIATANQGSEATYESGFVIDKFPISRPNLTFSTLTVSNMSPEDSSIYLCSYNLGGAEEKLFFGSGTQLSVL.

This clonotype occurred once. V is TRBV28 and J is TRBJ2-7; tentatively, D is TRBD1 (6 bases). The CDR3 is 14 amino acids. Per germline, CDR1 MDHEN and CDR2 SYDVKM. The ends were cut back, 6 bases at V and 0 bases at J, with 12 bases in the middle. The CDR3 reads CASRSHRDSYEQYF. CDR3 nucleotide sequence: TGTGCCAGCAGATCACACAGGGACTCCTACGAGCAGTACTTC.

V and J are TRBV7-2 and TRBJ2-7, with D possibly being TRBD1 (5 bases). CDR3 length: 14 residues. Trimming took off 4 bases at V and 1 base at J, with 11 bases between the two ends. Germline-derived CDR1 and CDR2 are SGHTA and FQGNSA. The CDR3 nucleotides are TGTGCCAGCAGCTCGTCCAGGGTATCCTACGAGCAGTACTTC. Its protein product is CASSSSRVSYEQYF. Looking up the rest from reference TRBV7-2 and TRBJ2-7 gives the full variable domain: GAGVSQSPSNKVTEKGKDVELRCDPISGHTALYWYRQSLGQGLEFLIYFQGNSAPDKSGLPSDRFSAERTGGSVSTLTIQRTQQEDSAVYLCASSSSRVSYEQYFGPGTRLTVT.

CDR3 sequence: CASSGPGTGNV. In DNA, the CDR3 is TGTGCCAGCAGTGGCCCCGGGACAGGGAACGTC. The chain joins TRBV6-1 to TRBJ2-7, with 9 bases that match TRBD1. Germline V CDR1 and CDR2: MNHNS, SASEGT. The CDR3 is 11 amino acids.

The rearrangement uses TRBV7-2 and TRBJ1-6; the match to TRBD1 covers 7 bases. The CDR3 sequence is 15 residues long. V was clipped by 3 bases and J by 9 bases; unmatched bases: 8. CDR1 is SGHTA, CDR2 FQGNSA, per germline. The CDR3 region has the DNA TGTGCCAGCAGCTTGTTAAGCCAGGGGGGTTCACCCCTCCACTTT. Translation: CASSLLSQGGSPLHF. Variable domain in full (rest from reference TRBV7-2 and TRBJ1-6): GAGVSQSPSNKVTEKGKDVELRCDPISGHTALYWYRQSLGQGLEFLIYFQGNSAPDKSGLPSDRFSAERTGGSVSTLTIQRTQQEDSAVYLCASSLLSQGGSPLHFGNGTRLTVT.

The chain carries TRBV20-1 and TRBJ2-5; 16 bases match TRBD2. The CDR3 contains 16 residues. CDR1 DFQATT and CDR2 SNEGSKA come from the germline V gene (reference sequence). Trimming removed 4 bases from V and 4 bases from J; junction bases left unmatched: 6. The CDR3 is CSAKGLAGGHGETQYF. The CDR3 DNA follows: TGCAGTGCTAAGGGACTAGCGGGGGGGCACGGAGAGACCCAGTACTTC.

This clonotype was recorded a few times. This chain connects TRBV12-3 or TRBV12-4 to TRBJ2-3; 7 bases match TRBD2. V trimming: 4 bases; J trimming: 5 bases; junction bases outside the gene matches: 9. The CDR3 totals 15 residues. The CDR3 DNA sequence: TGTGCCAGCAGTTCAAATTCGGGAGGAGAAGATACGCAGTATTTT. Its protein is CASSSNSGGEDTQYF.

The rearrangement joins TRBV19 to TRBJ2-7; no reliable D call. The germline CDR1 and CDR2 sequences are LNHDA and SQIVND (reference sequence). The CDR3 runs to 14 residues. The germline V and J ends were trimmed by 2 bases and 1 base, with 9 bases remaining between them. The DNA for the CDR3 is TGTGCCAGTAGTATATTTGCGGAGTCCTACGAGCAGTACTTC. This sequence encodes CASSIFAESYEQYF.

This clonotype was observed at least ten times. The chain couples TRBV12-3 or TRBV12-4 to TRBJ1-6; D not resolved. V dropped 6 bases and J dropped 0 bases, with 6 bases sitting between them. The CDR3 has 14 residues. CDR3 sequence (DNA): TGTGCCAGCAGAGGGAGCTCCTATAATTCACCCCTCCACTTT. It codes for CASRGSSYNSPLHF.

This clonotype has a count of ten or more. The chain is built from TRBV29-1 and TRBJ1-1; D is ambiguous. The CDR3 consists of 12 residues. Trimming removed 3 bases from V and 1 base from J, with 6 bases in between. CDR1 and CDR2 (germline): SQVTM, ANQGSEA. In nucleotides, the CDR3 is TGCAGCGTTGATCGGGGGAACACTGAAGCTTTCTTT. This translates into CSVDRGNTEAFF.

The rearrangement uses TRBV15 and TRBJ2-2; D might be TRBD1 (6 bases). This CDR3 contains 15 residues. V lost 0 bases to trimming and J lost 7 bases, with 12 bases between them. CDR1 is LNHNV and CDR2 is YYDKDF in the germline V gene (reference sequence). The CDR3 sequence: CATSRDGTLDGELFF. The CDR3 DNA is TGTGCCACCAGCAGAGATGGGACACTGGACGGGGAGCTGTTTTTT.

DNA for the CDR3: TGTGCCAGCGGCCGGACAGGGGAATACGAGCAGTACTTC. Translation: CASGRTGEYEQYF. This rearrangement joins TRBV28 to TRBJ2-7; 9 bases map to TRBD1. Looked up from germline, CDR1 is MDHEN and CDR2 is SYDVKM. Unmatched junction bases numbered 6, after V lost 8 bases and J lost 4 bases. There are 13 residues in the CDR3.

CDR3: CASSLDSTVGEQYF. CDR3 sequence (DNA): TGTGCCAGCAGCTTAGATTCTACGGTGGGCGAGCAGTACTTC. The V and J genes are TRBV7-9 and TRBJ2-7; no definite D call. V was clipped by 1 base and J by 6 bases, with 13 bases between them. CDR3 length: 14 amino acids. Germline-derived CDR1 and CDR2 are SEHNR and FQNEAQ (reference sequence).

This clonotype was detected a few times. This chain uses TRBV6-2 or TRBV6-3 with TRBJ2-6; no clear D. The V gene lost 2 bases and the J gene lost 1 base, with 6 bases spanning the gap. Looked up from germline, CDR1 is MNHEY and CDR2 is SVGEGT. The CDR3 spans 15 residues. CDR3 nucleotides: TGTGCCAGCAGTTACGAGGAGTCTGGGGCCAACGTCCTGACTTTC. Residues: CASSYEESGANVLTF.

The table lists this clonotype with many counts. The CDR3 reads CASSSSVGYEQYF. The CDR3 DNA reads as TGTGCCAGCAGTTCCTCAGTCGGCTACGAGCAGTACTTC. The chain uses TRBV12-3 or TRBV12-4 and TRBJ2-7; no reliable D call. The V end lost 4 bases, the J end lost 3 bases, and 10 bases lay between the germline ends. This CDR3 has 13 amino acids.

This clonotype was detected ten times or more. The gene calls are TRBV4-2 and TRBJ2-1; the D gene could be TRBD1 or TRBD2 (5 bases each). The CDR3 runs 17 residues. The germline V gene has CDR1 LGHNA and CDR2 YNFKEQ. The V end lost 2 bases, the J end lost 0 bases, and 14 bases lay between the germline ends. CDR3 in DNA: TGTGCCAGCAGCCAAACCGGGGCGTTTGGCTCCTACAATGAGCAGTTCTTC. Its protein product is CASSQTGAFGSYNEQFF.

This clonotype was seen a handful of times. The V call is TRBV20-1, the J call TRBJ1-1; possibly TRBD1 for D (5 bases). CDR1 DFQATT and CDR2 SNEGSKA come from the germline V gene (reference sequence). V was clipped by 4 bases and J by 1 base, with 10 bases between them. The CDR3 consists of 13 residues. The CDR3 region has the DNA TGCAGTGCTACCCACGGGGGGAACACTGAAGCTTTCTTT. It translates to CSATHGGNTEAFF.

V usage is TRBV4-3 and J usage is TRBJ2-1, with 15 bases identical to TRBD2. V trimming: 3 bases; J trimming: 9 bases; junction bases outside the gene matches: 3. This CDR3 comprises 15 residues. Looked up from germline, CDR1 is LGHNA and CDR2 is YSLEER. The CDR3 bases are TGCGCCAGCAGCCATCAGGGACTAGCGGGAGGTGAGCAGTTCTTC. This encodes CASSHQGLAGGEQFF.

This clonotype has only a few counts. The chain combines TRBV7-2 with TRBJ1-5; tentative D call: TRBD1 (6 bases). Trimming took off 2 bases at V and 10 bases at J, with 12 bases between the two ends. The CDR3 is made up of 13 amino acids. CDR1 is SGHTA and CDR2 is FQGNSA in the germline V gene. CDR3: CASSLNPQGPQHF. As DNA, the CDR3 is TGTGCCAGCAGCTTAAATCCACAGGGACCCCAGCATTTT.

The chain links TRBV30 to TRBJ1-6; no firm D call. Germline V gives CDR1 GTSNPN, CDR2 SVGIG (reference sequence). The CDR3 sequence is 13 residues long. V lost 2 bases and J lost 5, with 7 bases in between. CDR3: CAWSPSHNSPLHF. CDR3 DNA sequence: TGTGCCTGGAGTCCCAGCCATAATTCACCCCTCCACTTT.

Worth noting for this clonotype: This may be a read error: a much more frequent sequence differs by one nucleotide. The chain has TRBV4-3 and TRBJ2-1; the D is unclear. Germline-derived CDR1 and CDR2 are LGHNA and YSLEER. CDR3 size: 15 residues. CDR3 loop: CASGQEEAEYNEQFF. CDR3 bases: TGCGCCAGCGGCCAAGAAGAAGCCGAGTACAATGAGCAGTTCTTC.

This clonotype occurred many times. The CDR3 loop is CSALGPSNQPQHF. The DNA for the CDR3 is TGCAGTGCGCTAGGCCCAAGCAATCAGCCCCAGCATTTT. V is TRBV20-1 and J is TRBJ1-5; D is ambiguous. The CDR3 contains 13 residues. Trimming took off 6 bases at V and 1 base at J, with 10 bases between the two ends. Germline assignment: CDR1 DFQATT and CDR2 SNEGSKA (reference sequence).

This clonotype has more than one count but fewer than ten. Written as DNA, the CDR3 is TGCAGTGCTAGAGATCAACGGGTCTGGTACAATGAGCAGTTCTTC. This encodes CSARDQRVWYNEQFF. J is TRBJ2-1 and V is TRBV20-1; D is undetermined. The CDR3 spans 15 residues. Germline V lookup: CDR1 DFQATT, CDR2 SNEGSKA (reference sequence). V lost 0 bases, J lost 4 bases, and 13 bases lay in between.

This clonotype came up a few times. The gene calls are TRBV7-9 and TRBJ2-3; D not resolved. CDR1 and CDR2 from the germline V gene are SEHNR and FQNEAQ (reference sequence). This CDR3 has 13 amino acids. With 7 bases removed from V and 3 bases from J, the gap between germline ends came to 11 bases. CDR3: CASKKDGTDTQYF. The CDR3 nucleotides are TGTGCCAGCAAGAAAGACGGAACAGATACGCAGTATTTT.

In its sample, this clonotype was seen many times. V usage is TRBV10-3 and J usage is TRBJ2-5; the match to TRBD2 covers 7 bases. The CDR3 has 13 residues. V dropped 10 bases and J dropped 0; count of bases not matched to a gene: 5. Germline assignment: CDR1 ENHRY and CDR2 SYGVKD. The CDR3 sequence is CATAGRYQETQYF. The CDR3 nucleotides read TGTGCCACAGCGGGGCGGTACCAAGAGACCCAGTACTTC.